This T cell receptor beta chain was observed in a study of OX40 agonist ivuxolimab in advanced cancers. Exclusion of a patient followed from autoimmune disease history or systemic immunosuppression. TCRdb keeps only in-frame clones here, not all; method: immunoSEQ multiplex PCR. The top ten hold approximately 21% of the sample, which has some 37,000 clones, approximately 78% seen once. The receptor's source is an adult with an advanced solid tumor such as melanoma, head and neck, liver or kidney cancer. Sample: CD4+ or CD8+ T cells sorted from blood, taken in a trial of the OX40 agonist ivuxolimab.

CDR3 in DNA: TGTGCCAGTAGCTCTGGTAGGACAGACCACTACGAGCAGTACTTC. It is translated as CASSSGRTDHYEQYF. This sequence joins TRBV19 and TRBJ2-7; perhaps TRBD1 as D (6 bases). CDR3 length equals 15 residues. Germline CDR1 is LNHDA and CDR2 is SQIVND (reference sequence). With 6 bases removed from V and 3 bases from J, the gap between germline ends came to 18 bases. Together with reference TRBV19 and TRBJ2-7, the CDR3 gives the full variable domain: DGGITQSPKYLFRKEGQNVTLSCEQNLNHDAMYWYRQDPGQGLRLIYYSQIVNDFQKGDIAEGYSVSREKKESFPLTVTSAQKNPTAFYLCASSSGRTDHYEQYFGPGTRLTVT.